This T cell receptor beta chain was captured in a study of blood T cell repertoires in COVID-19 (dated by TCRdb to between 2020 and 2021). Some background on the complete study: Samples from collaborators originated in the United States, Italy and Spain and spanned both the acute and convalescent phases of COVID-19. The prospective study material was composed of cDNA or gDNA derived from T cells, B-cell-depleted T cells, or PBMCs. HLA class I and class II types, where available, came from metadata supplied by the sample provider rather than from assay-based typing. Samples came from the ongoing ImmuneRACE study (first 160 participants) plus 1,254 subjects from 6 global collaborators. The repertoires were released in a freely available public database meant as a resource for research on the immune response to SARS-CoV-2. Sample metadata almost always included a de-identified subject ID, COVID-19 status, age in years and sex. Deeply sampled blood TCRbeta repertoires from subjects exposed to, actively infected with, or recovered from COVID-19 were included in the dataset. The study at large found these results: Clinical and demographic metadata were provided uncurated, with the amount varying by source and participant.

Enrolling through a virtual design, the prospective study's participants ranged in age from roughly 18 to 95 years and lived across 24 United States geographic areas. In the prospective study, participants were assigned to cohorts based on the clinical history participants reported in a screening survey and a study questionnaire. Recovered participants in ImmuneRACE Cohort 3 were defined by two consecutive negative NP/OP PCR tests, clearance by a healthcare professional, or resolution of symptoms. In the prospective study, whole blood, serum and a nasopharyngeal or oropharyngeal swab were collected from each participant by mobile phlebotomists. Over a roughly 2-month period, participants in the prospective study had the option of providing additional blood draws and questionnaires. Before DNA extraction, blood samples from the prospective study were shipped at room temperature or frozen. TCRbeta CDR3 regions were amplified from genomic DNA by means of the immunoSEQ Assay, a bias-controlled multiplex PCR. The authors' analysis ran thus. Within the assay, amplification of reference gene primers was used to estimate how many nucleated cells each sample contained. To quantify the absolute abundance of each unique TCRbeta CDR3 rearrangement, sequence reads were collapsed and filtered. Productive Simpson clonality was computed per sample as the square root of Simpson's diversity index over productive rearrangements. TCRdb mirrors the immuneACCESS table, restricted to in-frame sequences. Some clones are absent from its copies; in checked studies, under half trace to an unresolved V gene, and the reason for the others is unknown. Clonal size and the V and J genes are those of that table, whereas D and trimming came from the DNA. The sample table records about 380,000 clones; roughly 91% of these occur just once. The ten top clones hold roughly 1.2% of the sample.

In the case of this clone: Its antigen specificity is not known. No base-level quality is on record; no much larger clone is a single base apart.

CDR1 and CDR2 are read off the germline V gene as ENHRY and SYGVKD. Between the V and J ends, shortened by 10 bases and 2 bases respectively, the junction contains 13 bases. Including cysteine and phenylalanine, the CDR3 has 13 amino acids. Only the CDR3 DNA is retained, 39 bases long and in frame from the first base. Sequences were obtained from PBMCs or T cells enriched from blood (not recorded which). The TCR comes from a woman aged 18-29 years who had recovered from COVID-19. In this chain, TRBV10-3 is recombined with TRBJ2-3, with the D gene uncertain. The DNA sequence reads TGTGCCACAAACCCCAGTCCCACAGATACGCAGTATTTT. Its protein reads: CATNPSPTDTQYF.